The T cell receptor (beta chain) under discussion was sequenced for a study of cytomegalovirus exposure and HLA in healthy donors. Study-wide context: A later analysis reported the 120 or so validation repertoires used the same platform as the roughly 700 first-cohort repertoires. Whole-study findings and limits: Cytomegalovirus association was listed for about 180 TCR beta chains. The majority of TCR sequences were rare, yet some public TCRs appeared in many donors.

The assay was immunoSEQ multiplex PCR, and TCRdb's table has in-frame clones only and misses some. The table has about 160,000 clones, 84% seen once. This clone appeared a single time. Its antigen remains unknown. Sequenced input: PBMCs. The TCR was taken from a man aged 25-45 years in good health and CMV-seropositive.

Here the CDR3 reads CASSLKQGSTYEQYF. CDR3 coding DNA: TGCGCCAGCAGCTTAAAACAGGGATCCACCTACGAGCAGTACTTC. The chain links TRBV5-1 to TRBJ2-7; tentative D call: TRBD1 (6 bases). Trimming cost V 2 bases and J 2 bases, with 14 bases left between them. The CDR3 length is 15 residues. The V gene's germline CDR1 is SGHRS and CDR2 YFSETQ.